The 6 T cell receptor beta chains below were found in one sample sequenced in a study of long-term antiretroviral therapy in people with HIV. Researchers report immunoSEQ v3.0 was run at survey level. Measured with immunoSEQ multiplex PCR; TCRdb has only the in-frame clones, and not every one. The table lists around 25,000 clones, approximately 82% of them singletons. Sequencing was performed on unsorted PBMCs, taken 3 years after starting antiretroviral therapy. The receptors come from a man between 18 and 35 years old with HIV.

The rearrangement joins TRBV6-1 to TRBJ1-5; D not certain. The V end was cut by 11 bases, the J end by 6 bases, with 8 bases between. CDR3 length: 10 residues. Germline CDR1 reads MNHNS; CDR2 reads SASEGT. CDR3: CAPKGQPQHF. Written as DNA, the CDR3 is TGTGCCCCTAAGGGTCAGCCCCAGCATTTT.

The chain uses TRBV6-5 and TRBJ2-2; TRBD1 might be the D (6 bases). Germline CDR1 and CDR2: MNHEY and SVGAGI. V lost 0 bases to trimming and J lost 10 bases, with 15 bases between them. The CDR3 loop spans 15 amino acids. The CDR3 loop reads CASSYSNSGTLELFF. The CDR3 DNA sequence: TGTGCCAGCAGTTACTCGAATAGTGGGACATTGGAGCTGTTTTTT.

The gene calls are TRBV5-4 and TRBJ2-5; D could derive from TRBD1 or TRBD2 (5 bases each). This CDR3 region has 14 residues. Trimming took 0 bases from V and 4 from J, leaving 10 bases between them. Germline CDR1 reads SGHNT; CDR2 reads YYREEE (reference sequence). The CDR3 nucleotides are TGTGCCAGCAGCTTGGTTCTCGGGGCAGAGACCCAGTACTTC. It codes for CASSLVLGAETQYF.

The V gene is TRBV5-1, the J gene TRBJ2-1; no reliable D call. Germline-derived CDR1 and CDR2 are SGHRS and YFSETQ. V was clipped by 2 bases and J by 2 bases, with 11 bases between them. CDR3 length equals 15 residues. As DNA, the CDR3 is TGCGCCAGCAGCTTCGGAGACAAGGCCTACAATGAGCAGTTCTTC. Protein product: CASSFGDKAYNEQFF.

The chain uses TRBV10-3 and TRBJ1-1, with 7 nucleotides matching TRBD1. The CDR3 is 14 residues long. Germline V lookup: CDR1 ENHRY, CDR2 SYGVKD. V lost 6 bases and J lost 2; bases outside the gene matches: 6. In nucleotides, the CDR3 is TGTGCCATCAGATCCGGGACAGCTAACACTGAAGCTTTCTTT. This sequence encodes CAIRSGTANTEAFF.

As for this clone: At one boundary the junction diverges from the germline segment, which might be a read error. The rearrangement links TRBV29-1 to TRBJ2-3; D is uncertain. The CDR3 runs 13 residues. Germline lookup yields CDR1 SQVTM and CDR2 ANQGSEA. As DNA, the CDR3 is TGCAGCGTCGAAGGCGAGAACACAGATACGCAGTATTTT. Its protein is CSVEGENTDTQYF.